This record looks at one T cell receptor beta chain sequence and its context. Its antigen is undetermined. These data are taken from a study of T cell responses to AZD1222 COVID-19 vaccine. General study findings and limits: Clonal diversity was possibly underestimated; the donors were predominantly white British and more often female.

Sequencing used immunoSEQ multiplex PCR; TCRdb keeps in-frame clones, though not all of them. The table lists about 180,000 clones, about 90% of them singletons. V gave up 5 bases and J gave up 1 base, with 8 bases separating them. The CDR3 loop spans 13 amino acids. The germline CDR1 and CDR2 sequences are MNHEY and SVGAGI. The TCR originated in an adult in good health. The chain joins TRBV6-5 to TRBJ1-1; D unresolved. Sample: peripheral blood, taken on day 0 of AZD1222 vaccination. The CDR3 loop reads CASSPGRNTEAFF. DNA of the CDR3: TGTGCCAGCAGTCCAGGACGGAACACTGAAGCTTTCTTT.